This T cell receptor beta chain is drawn from a study of identical twins. No donor was unhealthy or non-Caucasian. CDR1 and CDR2 (germline): SGHTA, FQGNSA. The CDR3 sequence is 17 residues long. J lost 5 bases, V lost 3 bases, and 10 bases had no gene match. The authors used template switching to add a universal primer site and gave cDNA unique molecular identifiers. TCRdb reprocessed the 5' RACE reads via MiXCR and lists one record per CDR3 protein. Of more than 400,000 distinct CDR3 sequences listed, roughly 15% are singletons. These data were likewise used in another study, on yellow fever vaccine responses in identical twins.

The sample was CD4+ T cells sorted from blood. The sequence was obtained from a woman aged 18-30 years in good health. The V gene is TRBV7-2, the J gene TRBJ2-3, with 11 nucleotides matching TRBD2. This CDR3 reads CASSFTGTSGGVDTQYF. The CDR3 DNA follows: TGTGCCAGCAGCTTCACCGGGACTAGCGGAGGTGTAGATACGCAGTATTTT.